This T cell receptor (beta chain) was found in a study of T cell changes during pregnancy in multiple sclerosis. Method: immunoSEQ multiplex PCR; TCRdb's copy keeps in-frame clones and lacks some. The sample has 30,000 to 45,000 clones; about 90% are singletons. The clonotype comes from a female donor in good health, enrolled as a control in a pregnancy study. Sample: CD4+ T cells from peripheral blood mononuclear cells, taken after pregnancy.

The CDR3: CATKKLPGWAGYTF. The CDR3 DNA reads as TGTGCCACCAAAAAACTTCCCGGTTGGGCTGGCTACACCTTC. The chain combines TRBV15 with TRBJ1-2; D is ambiguous. CDR1 LNHNV and CDR2 YYDKDF come from the germline V gene (reference sequence). V lost 7 bases and J 7 bases, leaving 19 bases between the germline ends. The CDR3 runs to 14 residues. Full variable domain (rest looked up from reference TRBV15 and TRBJ1-2): DAMVIQNPRYQVTQFGKPVTLSCSQTLNHNVMYWYQQKSSQAPKLLFHYYDKDFNNEADTPDNFQSRRPNTSFCFLDIRSPGLGDTAMYLCATKKLPGWAGYTFGSGTRLTVV.